A few counts support the clone carrying this T cell receptor beta chain. Its antigen remains unknown. The investigators amplified TCR beta CDR3 regions from RNA transcripts. The study used the HTBI primer set for a first-round RT-PCR of the TCR CDR3. TCRdb analysed the multiplex PCR reads with MiXCR anew, one entry per CDR3 protein. Of around 760,000 distinct CDR3 sequences in the sample, just over 35% were seen once. The germline V gene encodes CDR1 DFQATT and CDR2 SNEGSKA (reference sequence). J lost 0 bases, V lost 6 bases, and 10 bases had no gene match. The CDR3 is 16 residues long. In making diagnoses, clinical symptoms, serum thyroxine and TRAb, thyroid ultrasound and orbital computed tomography were all used. The PBMCs had their origin in around 10 ml of fresh peripheral blood. The record originates from a study of T cells in Graves' hyperthyroidism and ophthalmopathy. General study points: It was a median around 6 months before onset that the model predicted ophthalmopathy.

The gene calls are TRBV20-1 and TRBJ1-5, with TRBD1 matching over 8 bases. The sample was blood. The sequence came from a woman aged 40 to 50 with Graves' hyperthyroidism. The CDR3 loop is CSADDRGVYSNQPQHF. CDR3 sequence (DNA): TGCAGTGCCGACGACAGGGGCGTTTATAGCAATCAGCCCCAGCATTTT.